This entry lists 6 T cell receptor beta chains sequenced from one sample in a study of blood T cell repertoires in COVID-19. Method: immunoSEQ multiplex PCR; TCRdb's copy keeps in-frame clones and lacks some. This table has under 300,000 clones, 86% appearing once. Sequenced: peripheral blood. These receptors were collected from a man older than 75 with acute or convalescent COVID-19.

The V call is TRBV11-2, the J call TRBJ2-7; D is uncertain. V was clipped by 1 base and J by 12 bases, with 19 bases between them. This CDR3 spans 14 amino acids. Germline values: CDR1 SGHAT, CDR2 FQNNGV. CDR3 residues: CASSLASTAYAGYF. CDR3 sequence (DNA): TGTGCCAGCAGCTTAGCGAGTACAGCTTATGCAGGGTACTTC.

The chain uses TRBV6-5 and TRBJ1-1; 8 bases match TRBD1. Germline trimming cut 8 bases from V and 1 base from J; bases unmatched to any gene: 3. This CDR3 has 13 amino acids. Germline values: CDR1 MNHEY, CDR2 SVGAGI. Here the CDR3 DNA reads TGTGCCAGCGGGGGACAGGCGAACACTGAAGCTTTCTTT. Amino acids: CASGGQANTEAFF.

The CDR3 sequence is CASSSVRNTGELFF. The CDR3, as DNA: TGTGCCAGCAGTAGCGTAAGAAACACCGGGGAGCTGTTTTTT. This chain connects TRBV2 to TRBJ2-2; D uncertain. The CDR3 loop spans 14 amino acids. V was shortened by 5 bases and J by 2 bases, with 9 bases between the two germline ends. Looked up from germline, CDR1 is SNHLY and CDR2 is FYNNEI.

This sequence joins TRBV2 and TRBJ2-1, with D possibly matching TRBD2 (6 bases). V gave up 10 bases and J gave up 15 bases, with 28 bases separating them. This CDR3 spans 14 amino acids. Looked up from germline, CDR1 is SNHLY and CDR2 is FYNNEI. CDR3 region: CATGLSDTMSMRFF. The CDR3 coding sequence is TGTGCCACGGGACTTTCGGACACAATGAGTATGCGGTTCTTC. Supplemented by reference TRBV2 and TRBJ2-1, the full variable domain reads EPEVTQTPSHQVTQMGQEVILRCVPISNHLYFYWYRQILGQKVEFLVSFYNNEISEKSEIFDDQFSVERPDGSNFTLKIRSTKLEDSAMYFCATGLSDTMSMRFFGPGTRLTVL.

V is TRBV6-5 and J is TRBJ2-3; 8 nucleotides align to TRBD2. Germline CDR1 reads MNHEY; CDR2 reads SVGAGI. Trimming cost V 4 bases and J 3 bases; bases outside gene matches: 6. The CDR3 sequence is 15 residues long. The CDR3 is CASSSGGGATDTQYF. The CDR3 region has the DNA TGTGCCAGCAGTTCGGGAGGGGGGGCGACAGATACGCAGTATTTT.

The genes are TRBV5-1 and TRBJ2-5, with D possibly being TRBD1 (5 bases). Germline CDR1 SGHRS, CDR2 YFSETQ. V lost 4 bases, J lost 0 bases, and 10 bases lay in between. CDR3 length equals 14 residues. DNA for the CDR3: TGCGCCAGCAGCCTAGACAGCTACCAAGAGACCCAGTACTTC. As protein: CASSLDSYQETQYF.